The clone carrying this T cell receptor (beta chain) appeared a few times. The antigen remains unidentified. Compared with germline, one end of the junction differs, possibly owing to a read error. It was via CD45RO/CCR7/CD25/CD127/CD95/CD27 that CD4+ naive, central memory, regulatory and stem cell-like memory cells were sorted. The study reverse transcribed the entire isolated RNA, so it sequenced expressed TCRB transcripts. Assay used: immunoSEQ multiplex PCR; TCRdb lists only in-frame clones, some missing. The data contain a few hundred thousand clones, about 15% of them singletons. The entry originates in a study of beta chain features in type 1 diabetes. The CDR3 extends over 17 amino acids. Germline loops: CDR1 SSHAT, CDR2 FNYEAQ (reference sequence). Overall study results and limits: HLA influence on TCRB rearrangement stayed unresolved here.

The rearrangement joins TRBV7-7 to TRBJ1-2, with D possibly matching TRBD1 (6 bases). Sequencing input: naive CD4+ T cells from blood. The clonotype was recovered from a young woman in good health. The CDR3 DNA reads TGTGCTAGCAGCTTAGCGTTAAGTATCAGGGGTCCATATGGCTACACCTTC. This codes for CASSLALSIRGPYGYTF. Filled out from reference TRBV7-7 and TRBJ1-2, the complete variable domain reads GAGVSQSPRYKVTKRGQDVTLRCDPISSHATLYWYQQALGQGPEFLTYFNYEAQPDKSGLPSDRFSAERPEGSISTLTIQRTEQRDSAMYRCASSLALSIRGPYGYTFGSGTRLTVV.